This is a list of T cell receptor beta chains from one sample in a study of graft-versus-host responses after intestinal transplantation. No cognate antigen is known for these TCRs. Produced via immunoSEQ multiplex PCR; TCRdb's table is partial and in-frame only. The data contain 130,000 or so clones, around 90% of them singletons. The sequencing here drew on unstimulated CD4+ T cells sorted from spleen or lymph node cells, taken before intestinal transplant. All receptors come from a human donor who received an intestinal transplant. CDR3s include the opening cysteine and the closing phenylalanine or tryptophan. The D gene is left open where the match is weak. The size entry is marked missing in some rows and otherwise reads once, few, many or a size class.

v_call	j_call	d_call	clone_size	cdr3_nt	cdr3_aa
TRBV5-5	TRBJ1-4	TRBD1	-	TGTGCCAGCAGCTGGGACAGGGGGCGGGGTGAAAAACTGTTTTTT	CASSWDRGRGEKLFF
TRBV29-1	TRBJ2-7	-	-	TGCAGCGTTGAAGCTGACAGTGCCCCCTACGAGCAGTACTTC	CSVEADSAPYEQYF
TRBV6-1	TRBJ2-2	-	-	TGTGCCAGCAAGCATAGGGGGGGAAACACCGGGGAGCTGTTTTTT	CASKHRGGNTGELFF
TRBV11-2	TRBJ1-1	-	-	TGTGCCAGCAGCTTAGGTCAGGCCCTGAACACTGAAGCTTTCTTT	CASSLGQALNTEAFF
TRBV29-1	TRBJ1-1	-	-	TGCAGCGTTGCGGAGAACACTGAAGCTTTCTTT	CSVAENTEAFF
TRBV5-4	TRBJ2-3	-	-	TGTGCCAGCAGCTCCCGGGACGGGGCTGTGAATACGCAGTATTTT	CASSSRDGAVNTQYF
TRBV14	TRBJ2-3	-	-	TGTGCCAGACTGGGGGCAGATAGCACAGATACGCAGTATTTT	CARLGADSTDTQYF
TRBV27	TRBJ1-4	TRBD1	-	TGTGCCAGCAGTCGCCGACAGGGCGTTAATGAAAAACTGTTTTTT	CASSRRQGVNEKLFF
TRBV11-2	TRBJ1-6	TRBD1	-	TGTGCCAGCAGCTTAGGGTCAGGGGGCACTTCACCCCTCCACTTT	CASSLGSGGTSPLHF
TRBV6-1	TRBJ2-7	TRBD2	-	TGTGCCAGCAGTGAAGCTAGCGGGGGCAACGAGCAGTACTTC	CASSEASGGNEQYF
TRBV19	TRBJ2-5	-	-	TGTGCCAGTAGTATCAGCAGGGGTGGACAAGAGACCCAGTACTTC	CASSISRGGQETQYF
TRBV30	TRBJ1-2	-	-	TGTGCCTGGAGCCCGGGACTAAACTATGGCTACACCTTC	CAWSPGLNYGYTF
TRBV7-8	TRBJ2-7	-	-	TGTGCCAGCAGCTTAGCGGGGTTAAGGGAAGAGCAGTACTTC	CASSLAGLREEQYF
TRBV27	TRBJ1-1	-	-	TGTGCCAGCAGTCCCACGTGGGGGACTGAAGCTTTCTTT	CASSPTWGTEAFF
TRBV5-6	TRBJ2-7	-	-	TGTGCCAGCAGTCGTACGAGGGGCGAGCAGTACTTC	CASSRTRGEQYF
TRBV5-4	TRBJ2-5	TRBD2	-	TGTGCCAGCAGCTTAAGGACTAGCGGGGGGGTTTATCAAGAGACCCAGTACTTC	CASSLRTSGGVYQETQYF
TRBV2	TRBJ1-5	-	-	TGTGCCAGCAGGGAACAGGTTTATAGCAATCAGCCCCAGCATTTT	CASREQVYSNQPQHF
TRBV15	TRBJ1-3	-	-	TGTGCCACCAGCAGAGACAGGGGCTCTGGAAACACCATATATTTT	CATSRDRGSGNTIYF
TRBV19	TRBJ2-7	-	few	TGTGCCAGCCGCTTCACCGATTCCTACGAGCAGTACTTC	CASRFTDSYEQYF
TRBV19	TRBJ1-5	-	few	TGTGCCAGTAGTATCCTTGTCGATCAGCCCCAGCATTTT	CASSILVDQPQHF
TRBV7-9	TRBJ1-1	-	-	TGTGCCAGCAGCTCCGAAGCTTTCTTT	CASSSEAFF
TRBV7-9	TRBJ2-2	-	few	TGTGCCAGCAGCTCCAACACCGGGGAGCTGTTTTTT	CASSSNTGELFF
TRBV11-3	TRBJ2-2	-	few	TGTGCCAGCAGCTCCTCGACCGGGGAGCTGTTTTTT	CASSSSTGELFF
TRBV7-9	TRBJ1-2	-	-	TGTGCCAGCAGCTTCTTGAGAGGGCAAAACTATGGCTACACCTTC	CASSFLRGQNYGYTF
TRBV5-1	TRBJ1-2	-	-	TGCGCCAGCAGCTTTCAAGGGGCTAACTATGGCTACACCTTC	CASSFQGANYGYTF
TRBV6-1	TRBJ2-7	-	once	TGTGCCAGCAGTGAAGTCGGCGGGGACGAGCAGTACTTC	CASSEVGGDEQYF
TRBV30	TRBJ1-2	-	-	TGTGCCTGGAGCCCCTCCGGGGATTATGGCTACACCTTC	CAWSPSGDYGYTF
TRBV11-2	TRBJ2-7	-	-	TGTGCCAGCAGCTTACGTAGAGAGGTCAAGGGGCTCTACGAGCAGTACTTC	CASSLRREVKGLYEQYF
TRBV29-1	TRBJ2-5	-	-	TGCAGCGTTGCCCAGGGGAGGGAGACCCAGTACTTC	CSVAQGRETQYF
TRBV25-1	TRBJ1-3	-	-	TGTGCCAGCGCCGGAGTCTCTGGAAACACCATATATTTT	CASAGVSGNTIYF
TRBV5-4	TRBJ1-6	-	-	TGTGCCAGCAGGACCGGGACGGATAATTCACCCCTCCACTTT	CASRTGTDNSPLHF
TRBV20-1	TRBJ2-7	-	-	TGCAGTGCAGTTAAAACTGGCGAGCAGTACTTC	CSAVKTGEQYF
TRBV6-4	TRBJ2-1	-	-	TGTGCCAGCAGGGAGTTGCGCGGGGCGGGGGAGCAGTTCTTC	CASRELRGAGEQFF
TRBV10-2	TRBJ1-6	-	-	TGCGCCAGCAGTGAGTCGACAGATTCACCCCTCCACTTT	CASSESTDSPLHF
TRBV12-2	TRBJ2-7	-	-	TGTGCAAGTCGCTCGCCTCGACTAGCAACCTACGAGCAGTACTTC	CASRSPRLATYEQYF
TRBV18	TRBJ2-5	TRBD1	-	TGTGCCAGCTCACCACAGCAGGGGGCAGAAGAGACCCAGTACTTC	CASSPQQGAEETQYF
TRBV6-1	TRBJ1-1	TRBD1	-	TGTGCCAGCAGCCCTGACAGGGTCTCTGAAGCTTTCTTT	CASSPDRVSEAFF
TRBV4-1	TRBJ1-5	-	-	TGCGCCAGCAGCCAAGATCGGCTGGAGTATAGCAATCAGCCCCAGCATTTT	CASSQDRLEYSNQPQHF
TRBV6-1	TRBJ1-4	TRBD1	-	TGTGCCAGCAGTGGGACAGGCTCATATTTTGAAAAACTGTTTTTT	CASSGTGSYFEKLFF
TRBV25-1	TRBJ2-1	TRBD2	once	TGTGCCAGCAGTGCCCTCGGGGGGGGAGTCAATGAGCAGTTCTTC	CASSALGGGVNEQFF